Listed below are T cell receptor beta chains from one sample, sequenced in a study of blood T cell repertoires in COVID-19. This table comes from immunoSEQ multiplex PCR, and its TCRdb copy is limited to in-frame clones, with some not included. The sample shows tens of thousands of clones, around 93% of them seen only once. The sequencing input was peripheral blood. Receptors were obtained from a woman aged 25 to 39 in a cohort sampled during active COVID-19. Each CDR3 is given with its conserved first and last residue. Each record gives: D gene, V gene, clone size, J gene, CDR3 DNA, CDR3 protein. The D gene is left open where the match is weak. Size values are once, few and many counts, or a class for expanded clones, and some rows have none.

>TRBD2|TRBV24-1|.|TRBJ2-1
TGTGCCACCAGAGCGACTAGCGGGAGTATCAATGAGCAGTTCTTC
CATRATSGSINEQFF
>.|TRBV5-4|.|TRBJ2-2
TGTGCCAGCAGCTTCAAATTCGGGGAGCTGTTTTTT
CASSFKFGELFF
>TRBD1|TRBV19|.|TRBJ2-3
TGTGCCAGTAGTATCCGGGACAGGGAAACAGATACGCAGTATTTT
CASSIRDRETDTQYF
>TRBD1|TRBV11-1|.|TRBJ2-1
TGTGCCAGCACCCGACAGGGTATCTATGAGCAGTTCTTC
CASTRQGIYEQFF
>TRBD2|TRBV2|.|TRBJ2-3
TGTGCCAGCAGTAAGCTAGCGGGTGGAGTCACAGATACGCAGTATTTT
CASSKLAGGVTDTQYF
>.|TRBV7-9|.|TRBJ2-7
TGTGCCAGCAGCCGGGGGGTCGGCCCGGGACACCCAGGACTAGACTCCCCTTGGGAGCAGTACTTC
CASSRGVGPGHPGLDSPWEQYF
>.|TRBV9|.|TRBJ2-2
TGTGCCAGCAGCGGTAGCGTCACCGGGGAGCTGTTTTTT
CASSGSVTGELFF
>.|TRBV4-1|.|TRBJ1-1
TGCGCCAGCAGCCACGGGACATCGGGTGGAACTGAAGCTTTCTTT
CASSHGTSGGTEAFF
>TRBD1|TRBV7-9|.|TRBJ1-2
TGTGCCAGCAGCTCCTGGGACAGGGCGGGGGGCTACACCTTC
CASSSWDRAGGYTF
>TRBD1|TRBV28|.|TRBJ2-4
TGTGCCAGCAACGAGTCAGGGACAGGGAAAAACATTCAGTACTTC
CASNESGTGKNIQYF
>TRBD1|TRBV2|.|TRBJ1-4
TGTGCCAGCAGCAACAGACAGGGGAGTAATGAAAAACTGTTTTTT
CASSNRQGSNEKLFF
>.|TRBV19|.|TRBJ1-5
TGTGCCAGTAGTGTCAGACAGGTTAGCAATCAGCCCCAGCATTTT
CASSVRQVSNQPQHF
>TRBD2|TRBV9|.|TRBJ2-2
TGTGCCAGCAGCGTAGATCCCGGGAGGGCCCTCGTCGGGGAGCTGTTTTTT
CASSVDPGRALVGELFF
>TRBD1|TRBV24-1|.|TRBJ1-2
TGTGCCACCAGTGATACGACAGAGGGGGCAGGGCTCTATGGCTACACCTTC
CATSDTTEGAGLYGYTF
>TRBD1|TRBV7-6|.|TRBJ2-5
TGTGCCAGCAGCCCCGGGACAGGGGTGCAAGAGACCCAGTACTTC
CASSPGTGVQETQYF
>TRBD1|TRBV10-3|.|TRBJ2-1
TGTGCCATCAGACCGGGACAGGGCACCTACAATGAGCAGTTCTTC
CAIRPGQGTYNEQFF
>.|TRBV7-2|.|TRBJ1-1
TGTGCCAGCACCAAGAACAGGAACACTGAAGCTTTCTTT
CASTKNRNTEAFF
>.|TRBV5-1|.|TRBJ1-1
TGCGCCAGCAGCTTGGTGGGGGCCGGAACTGAAGCTTTCTTT
CASSLVGAGTEAFF
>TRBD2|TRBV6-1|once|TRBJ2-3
TGTGCCAGCAGTGACCTAGCTCCGGGAGGCTTGAATACGCAGTATTTT
CASSDLAPGGLNTQYF
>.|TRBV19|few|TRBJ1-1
TGTGCCAGTAGTATAGACATCAAGGGGACTGAAGCTTTCTTT
CASSIDIKGTEAFF
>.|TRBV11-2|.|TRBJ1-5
TGTGCCAGCAGCGCCACAGGGCTTGAAGGGCCCCAGCATTTT
CASSATGLEGPQHF
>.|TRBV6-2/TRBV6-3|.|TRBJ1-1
TGTGCCAGCAGTTACTCGGCGAACACTGAAGCTTTCTTT
CASSYSANTEAFF
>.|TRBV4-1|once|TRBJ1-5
TGCGCCAGCAGCCGGTCGCCACAGGGCGGACAGCCCCAGCATTTT
CASSRSPQGGQPQHF
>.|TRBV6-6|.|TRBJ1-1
TGTGCCAGCAGTTACGCCGGGGGTGACACTGAAGCTTTCTTT
CASSYAGGDTEAFF